This T cell receptor (beta chain) was captured in a study of blood T cell repertoires in COVID-19. The Seattle site enrolled patients during active infection and followed them longitudinally. The assay was immunoSEQ multiplex PCR, and TCRdb's table has in-frame clones only and misses some. The table has 250,000 to 350,000 clones, around 90% seen once. With 8 bases removed from V and 7 bases from J, the gap between germline ends came to 17 bases. The CDR3 contains 13 residues. Germline V gene sequence: CDR1 MNHEY, CDR2 SMNVEV (reference sequence). This clone was seen just once. This sequence joins TRBV27 and TRBJ1-2, with a tentative D call TRBD1 (6 bases). The specimen was peripheral blood. The sequence derives from a woman aged 50 to 65 with COVID-19, enrolled during active disease. The CDR3 DNA sequence: TGTGCCAGCCGACCGGGGGGGCGAGGTGGCTACACCTTC. Translating it yields CASRPGGRGGYTF.